This TCR beta chain comes out of a study of Ad26.COV2.S vaccination and SARS-CoV-2 variants. About the study: Within the COV1001 Ad26.COV2.S trial arm, the donor was enrolled.

Sample treatment: about 20 received Ad26.COV2.S at low or high dose, single or two shots; about 5 received placebo; per-sample allocation not given. Material that was analyzed had been drawn on day 63 after the first vaccine or placebo injection. The CDR3 length is 15 residues. The V and J ends lost 4 bases and 4 bases, in that order; junction bases with no gene match: 7. Germline V gene sequence: CDR1 SEHNR, CDR2 FQNEAQ (reference sequence). As to this clone: Its specificity is not known.

General study results and limits: Researchers cautioned that TCR breadth and depth analyses may have underestimated total T cell responses.

Generated by immunoSEQ multiplex PCR, the TCRdb table keeps only in-frame clones and is missing some. The table has around 450,000 clones, 80% to 90% seen once. This TCR was sampled from a person between 18 and 65 years old who received the Ad26.COV2.S COVID-19 vaccine or a placebo. The sample in question was peripheral blood, obtained in a trial of Ad26.COV2.S vaccine versus placebo. The rearrangement uses TRBV7-9 and TRBJ2-5, with 9 bases fitting TRBD1. CDR3 residues: CASSSQGAVVETQYF. CDR3 DNA: TGTGCCAGCAGCTCACAGGGGGCGGTGGTAGAGACCCAGTACTTC.